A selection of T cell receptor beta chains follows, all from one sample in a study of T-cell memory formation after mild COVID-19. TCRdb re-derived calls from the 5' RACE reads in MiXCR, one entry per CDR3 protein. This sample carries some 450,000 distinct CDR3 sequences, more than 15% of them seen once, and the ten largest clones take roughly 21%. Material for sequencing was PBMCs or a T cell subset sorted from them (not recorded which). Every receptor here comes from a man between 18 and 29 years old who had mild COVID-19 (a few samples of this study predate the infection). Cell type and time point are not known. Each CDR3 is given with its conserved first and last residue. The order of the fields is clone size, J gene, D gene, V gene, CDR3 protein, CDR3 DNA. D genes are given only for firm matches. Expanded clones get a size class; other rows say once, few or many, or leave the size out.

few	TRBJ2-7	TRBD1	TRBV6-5	CASTSGQTYEQYF	TGTGCCAGCACCTCGGGACAGACCTACGAGCAGTACTTC
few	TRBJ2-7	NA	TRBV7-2	CASSLRPTPGHEQYF	TGTGCCAGCAGCTTAAGGCCTACCCCGGGACACGAGCAGTACTTC
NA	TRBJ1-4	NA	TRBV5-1	CASSLNDRQLFF	TGCGCCAGCAGCCTAAATGACCGACAACTGTTTTTT
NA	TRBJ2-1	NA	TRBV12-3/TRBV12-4	CASSLSGGPVLEGLEQFF	TGTGCCAGCAGCCTTAGTGGGGGACCGGTTCTAGAGGGGCTTGAGCAGTTCTTC
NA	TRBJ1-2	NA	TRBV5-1	CASSLAVQGHGYTF	TGCGCCAGCAGCTTGGCCGTGCAGGGCCATGGCTACACCTTC
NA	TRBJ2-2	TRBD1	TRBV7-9	CASSLGTGENTGELFF	TGTGCCAGCAGCTTGGGGACAGGAGAGAACACCGGGGAGCTGTTTTTT
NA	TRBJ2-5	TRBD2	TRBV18	CASSKRESQETQYF	TGTGCCAGCTCAAAGCGGGAGAGCCAAGAGACCCAGTACTTC
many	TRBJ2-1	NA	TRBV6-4	CASSGGGAPSEQFF	TGTGCCAGCAGTGGAGGGGGGGCGCCGAGTGAGCAGTTCTTC
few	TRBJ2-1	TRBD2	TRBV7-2	CASSLGAGGAPLYNEQFF	TGTGCCAGCAGCTTAGGGGCCGGGGGGGCTCCCCTCTACAATGAGCAGTTCTTC
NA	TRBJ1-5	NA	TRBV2	CASSVYLGEPQHF	TGTGCCAGCAGTGTCTACCTAGGGGAGCCCCAGCATTTT
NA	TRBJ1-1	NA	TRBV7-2	CASSLAFWEGLNTEAFF	TGTGCCAGCAGCTTAGCATTCTGGGAAGGTTTGAACACTGAAGCTTTCTTT
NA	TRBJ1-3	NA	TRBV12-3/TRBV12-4	CASSPSVSGNTIYF	TGTGCCAGCAGCCCCAGCGTCTCTGGAAACACCATATATTTT
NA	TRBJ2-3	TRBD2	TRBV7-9	CASSLDDVAGGPSLPDTQYF	TGTGCCAGCAGCTTAGACGATGTGGCGGGGGGACCGTCCCTCCCAGATACGCAGTATTTT
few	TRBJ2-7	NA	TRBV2	CASRGDQGAVEQYF	TGTGCCAGCAGGGGCGATCAGGGAGCGGTCGAGCAGTACTTC
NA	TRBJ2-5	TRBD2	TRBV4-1	CASSHTPAGGLQETQYF	TGCGCCAGCAGCCACACCCCAGCGGGGGGATTACAAGAGACCCAGTACTTC
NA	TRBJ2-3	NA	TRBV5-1	CASKEAGTDTQYF	TGCGCCAGCAAGGAGGCAGGCACAGATACGCAGTATTTT
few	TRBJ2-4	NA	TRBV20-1	CSASLVGLAKNIQYF	TGCAGTGCTAGTCTGGTGGGGTTAGCCAAAAACATTCAGTACTTC
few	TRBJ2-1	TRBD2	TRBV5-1	CASSLGSGGVNEQFF	TGCGCCAGCAGCTTGGGAAGCGGGGGTGTCAATGAGCAGTTCTTC
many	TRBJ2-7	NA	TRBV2	CASSDAYEQYF	TGTGCCAGCAGCGACGCCTACGAGCAGTACTTC
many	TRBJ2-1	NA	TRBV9	CASSVAPAKYNEQFF	TGTGCCAGCAGCGTAGCGCCAGCTAAATACAATGAGCAGTTCTTC
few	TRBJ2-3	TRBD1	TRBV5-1	CASSLVWTGLLTDTQYF	TGCGCCAGCAGCTTGGTCTGGACAGGCCTCCTCACAGATACGCAGTATTTT
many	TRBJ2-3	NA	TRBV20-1	CSARVSGPDTQYF	TGCAGTGCTAGAGTCTCGGGACCAGATACGCAGTATTTT
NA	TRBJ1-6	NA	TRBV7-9	CDSSLLAGTANSPLHF	TGTGACAGCAGCTTGTTAGCCGGGACCGCTAATTCACCCCTCCACTTT
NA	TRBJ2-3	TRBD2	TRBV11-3	CASSFQLAGGLDTQYF	TGTGCCAGCAGCTTCCAACTAGCGGGGGGGCTCGATACGCAGTATTTT
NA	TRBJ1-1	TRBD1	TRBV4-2	CASSQAPGQGAGTEAFF	TGTGCCAGCAGCCAAGCCCCTGGACAGGGGGCGGGCACTGAAGCTTTCTTT
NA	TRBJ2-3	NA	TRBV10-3	CAIFRGGSSDTQYF	TGTGCCATCTTTCGAGGGGGGAGCTCGGATACGCAGTATTTT
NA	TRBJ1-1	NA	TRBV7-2	CASSLEEQAEAFF	TGTGCCAGCAGCTTAGAAGAGCAGGCTGAGGCTTTCTTT
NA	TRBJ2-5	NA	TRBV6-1	CASRRPGGGPETQYF	TGTGCCAGCAGACGACCTGGAGGGGGACCTGAGACCCAGTACTTC
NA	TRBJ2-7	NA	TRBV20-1	CSAEGQRGAAIF	TGCAGTGCCGAGGGGCAGAGGGGCGCCGCTATCTTC
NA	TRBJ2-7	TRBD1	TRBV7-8	CASSVDPGQGALEQYF	TGTGCCAGCAGCGTAGACCCAGGACAGGGGGCTCTCGAGCAGTACTTC
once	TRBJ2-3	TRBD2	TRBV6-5	CASSYSGVAGTDTQYF	TGTGCCAGCAGTTACTCGGGTGTAGCGGGGACAGATACGCAGTATTTT
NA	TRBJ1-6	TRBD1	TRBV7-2	CASSSQGDNSPIHF	TGTGCCAGCAGCTCCCAGGGGGACAATTCACCCATCCACTTT
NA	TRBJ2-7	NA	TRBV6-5	CASSQRRELWQYF	TGTGCCAGCAGTCAAAGACGGGAGTTGTGGCAGTACTTC
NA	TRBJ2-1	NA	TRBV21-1	CASSNRAKEFF	TGTGCCAGCAGCAACCGGGCTAAGGAGTTCTTC
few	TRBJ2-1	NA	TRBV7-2	CASSSDRDSWVQFF	TGTGCCAGCAGCTCCGATAGGGATTCGTGGGTGCAGTTCTTC
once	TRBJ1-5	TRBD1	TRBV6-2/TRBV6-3	CASSYSHGTGARQPQHF	TGTGCCAGCAGTTACTCGCATGGGACAGGGGCCCGTCAGCCCCAGCATTTT
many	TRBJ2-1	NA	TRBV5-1	CASSSTAGSGSYNEQFF	TGCGCCAGCAGCTCCACGGCAGGCAGCGGCTCCTACAATGAGCAGTTCTTC
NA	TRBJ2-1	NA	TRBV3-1	CASSQENYNEQFF	TGTGCCAGCAGCCAAGAAAACTACAATGAGCAGTTCTTC
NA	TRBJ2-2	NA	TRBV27	CASSWGSNTGELFF	TGTGCCAGCAGTTGGGGCTCTAACACCGGGGAGCTGTTTTTT
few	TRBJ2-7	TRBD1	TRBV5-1	CASSVGRTGAYEQYF	TGCGCCAGCAGCGTCGGGCGGACAGGGGCCTACGAGCAGTACTTC
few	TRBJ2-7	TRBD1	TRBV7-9	CASSPGGPETEHEQYF	TGTGCCAGCAGCCCAGGGGGCCCAGAGACAGAACACGAGCAGTACTTC
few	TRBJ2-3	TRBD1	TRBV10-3	CAIKKGTGVGTDTQYF	TGTGCCATCAAAAAAGGGACAGGGGTTGGCACAGATACGCAGTATTTT
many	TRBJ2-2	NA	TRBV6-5	CASSYSGNTGELFF	TGTGCCAGCAGTTACTCGGGAAACACCGGGGAGCTGTTTTTT
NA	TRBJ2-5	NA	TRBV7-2	CASSQGRGIEETQYF	TGTGCCAGCAGCCAGGGTCGGGGGATCGAGGAGACCCAGTACTTC
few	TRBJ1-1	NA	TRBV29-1	CSVGFRGNTEAFF	TGCAGCGTTGGTTTCCGGGGGAACACTGAAGCTTTCTTT
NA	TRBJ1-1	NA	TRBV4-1	CASSRTGTRNTEAFF	TGCGCCAGCAGCCGGACCGGGACAAGGAACACTGAAGCTTTCTTT
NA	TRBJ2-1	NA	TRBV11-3	CASSQGTQSSYNEQFF	TGTGCCAGCAGCCAGGGGACCCAAAGCTCCTACAATGAGCAGTTCTTC
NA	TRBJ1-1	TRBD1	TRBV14	CATSDRAHTEAFF	TGTGCCACCTCGGACAGGGCGCACACTGAAGCTTTCTTT
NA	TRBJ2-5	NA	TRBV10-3	CAISEFSGETQYF	TGTGCCATCAGTGAGTTTAGCGGCGAGACCCAGTACTTC
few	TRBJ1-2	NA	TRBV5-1	CASSSHWGDGYTF	TGCGCCAGCAGCTCACACTGGGGCGATGGCTACACCTTC
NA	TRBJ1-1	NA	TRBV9	CASSVQSLNTEAFF	TGTGCCAGCAGCGTCCAGAGCTTGAACACTGAAGCTTTCTTT
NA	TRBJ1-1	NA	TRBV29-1	CSVETFRETAERTEAFF	TGCAGCGTTGAAACGTTCAGGGAGACCGCAGAAAGGACTGAAGCTTTCTTT
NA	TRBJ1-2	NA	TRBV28	CASRRPDGGYGYTF	TGTGCCAGCAGGCGCCCGGACGGAGGATATGGCTACACCTTC
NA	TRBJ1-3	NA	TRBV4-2	CASSQLGGAGNTIYF	TGTGCCAGCAGCCAATTGGGGGGAGCTGGAAACACCATATATTTT
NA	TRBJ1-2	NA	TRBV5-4	CASSGDLALHGYTF	TGTGCCAGCAGCGGAGACCTCGCCCTTCATGGCTACACCTTC
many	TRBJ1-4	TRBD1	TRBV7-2	CASSRDRANEKLFF	TGTGCCAGCAGTCGGGACAGGGCGAATGAAAAACTGTTTTTT
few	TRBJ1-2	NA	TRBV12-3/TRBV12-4	CATTPYGYTF	TGTGCCACGACCCCCTATGGCTACACCTTC
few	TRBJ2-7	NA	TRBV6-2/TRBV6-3	CASRTVSYEQYF	TGTGCCAGCAGGACCGTCTCCTACGAGCAGTACTTC
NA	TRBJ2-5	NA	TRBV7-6	CASSSQEGPGETQYF	TGTGCCAGCAGCTCCCAGGAGGGGCCGGGTGAGACCCAGTACTTC